This entry is about one T cell receptor (beta chain). Its target is not known. This record comes from a study of cytomegalovirus exposure and HLA in healthy donors. The PCR used 60 Vbeta and 13 Jbeta primers. Measured with immunoSEQ multiplex PCR; TCRdb has only the in-frame clones, and not every one. The data contain under 150,000 clones, 75% to 80% of them singletons. Germline assignment: CDR1 LNHDA and CDR2 SQIVND (reference sequence). The CDR3 extends over 14 amino acids. V lost 6 bases and J lost 0; bases outside the gene matches: 3. Study results and limitations: Associated with cytomegalovirus, according to the listing, were 150 to 200 TCR beta chains. A later analysis found that most CMV-associated TCR beta chains appeared HLA-restricted. Clonal expansion, a later analysis showed, was greater in HLA-associated TCR beta chains than in equally common others.

The sequenced material came from PBMCs. The source of this sequence is a woman aged 40 to 50 in good health and CMV-seropositive. The chain couples TRBV19 to TRBJ2-3; TRBD2 matches at 7 bases. The CDR3 DNA sequence: TGTGCCAGTAGGGGAGGGTTGAGCACAGATACGCAGTATTTT. It codes for CASRGGLSTDTQYF.